This T cell receptor beta chain was recovered during a study of T-cell reconstitution after alpha-beta-depleted transplantation in children. TCRbeta library preparation incorporated unique molecular identifiers. TCRdb re-analysed the PCR reads in MiXCR, keeping a single row per CDR3 protein. The table records roughly 300,000 distinct CDR3 sequences, about a tenth of them present only once. The specimen comprised PBMCs from the stem cell graft donor, sampled from the stem cell graft. The sequence was collected from a human donor who donated a stem cell graft to a child with acute lymphoblastic leukemia.

The CDR3 region has the DNA TGTGCCAGCAGCCGGATAGGAGGACTAGCGGGAACCGGGGAGCTGTTTTTT. Its protein is CASSRIGGLAGTGELFF. The rearrangement joins TRBV6-2 or TRBV6-3 to TRBJ2-2; TRBD2 matches at 12 bases. Trimming took 6 bases from V and 5 from J; bases not matched to a gene: 10. Germline CDR1 and CDR2: MNHEY and SVGEGT. This CDR3 is built from 17 residues.